A selection of T cell receptor beta chains follows, all from one sample in a study of neurological immune-mediated disorders. TCRdb re-analysed the 5' RACE reads in MiXCR, keeping a single row per CDR3 protein. The sample shows fewer than 20,000 distinct CDR3 sequences, over 25% of them seen only once. Input material: PBMCs. The receptors come from a man aged 50 to 59 with HTLV-1-associated myelopathy (HAM/TSP). Both conserved end residues are part of each CDR3. D genes are given only for firm matches. Size tells how often a clone was seen (once, few, many) or the class of an expanded clone, and some rows leave it out.

V gene	clone size	J gene	D gene	CDR3 protein	CDR3 DNA
TRBV20-1	medium-sized	TRBJ2-2	TRBD1	CSARSPGQGAGTGELFF	TGCAGTGCTAGATCCCCGGGACAGGGGGCTGGCACCGGGGAGCTGTTTTTT
TRBV2	NA	TRBJ2-5	NA	CASRETASQETQYF	TGTGCCAGCAGGGAGACAGCGTCACAAGAGACCCAGTACTTC
TRBV5-1	few	TRBJ1-1	TRBD1	CASRTGAENTEAFF	TGCGCCAGCAGGACAGGGGCGGAGAACACTGAAGCTTTCTTT
TRBV5-1	NA	TRBJ2-7	TRBD1	CASSLVQGSYEQYF	TGCGCCAGCAGCTTGGTACAGGGGTCCTACGAGCAGTACTTC
TRBV7-2	NA	TRBJ1-1	NA	CASSLGRGRTEAFF	TGTGCCAGCAGCTTAGGACGGGGGCGCACTGAAGCTTTCTTT
TRBV28	many	TRBJ1-2	TRBD1	CASRIPTGANYGYTF	TGTGCCAGCAGAATACCTACAGGGGCTAACTATGGCTACACCTTC
TRBV20-1	few	TRBJ2-5	NA	CSAGSQLQETQYF	TGCAGTGCGGGGAGCCAGCTACAAGAGACCCAGTACTTC
TRBV5-1	NA	TRBJ2-1	NA	CASSFIVKWEPTTRTYNEQFF	TGCGCCAGCAGCTTCATTGTGAAGTGGGAGCCTACTACCCGAACCTACAATGAGCAGTTCTTC
TRBV5-6	many	TRBJ1-2	NA	CASSPTGNYGYTF	TGTGCCAGCAGTCCTACTGGAAACTATGGCTACACCTTC
TRBV21-1	NA	TRBJ1-1	NA	CASSPSPEAFF	TGTGCCAGCAGCCCGTCGCCTGAAGCTTTCTTT
TRBV5-4	NA	TRBJ1-2	TRBD1	CASSYDRGNYGYTF	TGTGCCAGCAGCTATGACAGGGGGAACTATGGCTACACCTTC
TRBV19	NA	TRBJ2-6	NA	CASSIAGGANVLTF	TGTGCCAGTAGTATAGCTGGAGGGGCCAACGTCCTGACTTTC
TRBV28	NA	TRBJ1-2	NA	CASSPPLYGYTF	TGTGCCAGCAGTCCCCCTCTCTATGGCTACACCTTC
TRBV20-1	NA	TRBJ2-7	TRBD2	CSASGLAGSLEQYF	TGCAGTGCTAGTGGACTAGCGGGCAGTCTTGAGCAGTACTTC
TRBV25-1	NA	TRBJ2-7	TRBD2	CASRLSGAYYEQYF	TGTGCCAGCAGGCTTAGCGGGGCTTACTACGAGCAGTACTTC
TRBV6-2/TRBV6-3	NA	TRBJ1-5	NA	CASTYGLSNQPQHF	TGTGCCAGCACCTACGGACTTAGCAATCAGCCCCAGCATTTT
TRBV20-1	NA	TRBJ2-1	TRBD2	CSARDEGRGGGSYNEQFF	TGCAGTGCTAGAGATGAGGGCCGCGGCGGGGGATCCTACAATGAGCAGTTCTTC
TRBV5-1	few	TRBJ2-1	TRBD2	CASLSGPSGVNNEQFF	TGCGCCAGTCTTAGCGGCCCTAGCGGGGTAAACAATGAGCAGTTCTTC
TRBV12-5	medium-sized	TRBJ2-7	NA	CASGFAYEQYF	TGTGCTAGTGGTTTTGCCTACGAGCAGTACTTC
TRBV7-9	many	TRBJ1-2	NA	CASSLNPGEGYTF	TGTGCCAGCAGCTTAAACCCAGGGGAAGGCTACACCTTC
TRBV20-1	few	TRBJ2-5	NA	CSARDQFQTQETQYF	TGCAGTGCTAGAGATCAGTTCCAAACGCAAGAGACCCAGTACTTC
TRBV6-5	few	TRBJ1-1	TRBD1	CASSLRDRSNTEAFF	TGTGCCAGCAGTCTACGGGACAGGTCGAACACTGAAGCTTTCTTT
TRBV15	few	TRBJ2-3	NA	CATSRFLPRTDSDTQYF	TGTGCCACCAGCAGGTTTCTTCCTAGAACCGATTCAGATACGCAGTATTTT
TRBV20-1	NA	TRBJ1-5	TRBD1	CSARKGANQPQHF	TGCAGTGCTAGAAAGGGGGCGAATCAGCCCCAGCATTTT
TRBV20-1	many	TRBJ2-1	NA	CSARLEAVPYNEQFF	TGCAGTGCTAGATTGGAGGCAGTCCCGTACAATGAGCAGTTCTTC
TRBV7-2	many	TRBJ1-5	NA	CASSPRGSPNQPQHF	TGTGCCAGCAGCCCCAGGGGAAGCCCCAATCAGCCCCAGCATTTT
TRBV5-1	medium-sized	TRBJ2-1	TRBD2	CASSSPIAGDFPNEQFF	TGCGCCAGCAGCTCTCCTATAGCGGGAGATTTCCCCAATGAGCAGTTCTTC
TRBV7-6	many	TRBJ2-2	TRBD2	CASSLRRAGVNTGELFF	TGTGCCAGCAGCTTAAGGAGAGCGGGGGTGAACACCGGGGAGCTGTTTTTT
TRBV9	many	TRBJ2-1	NA	CASGNLGSSYNEQFF	TGTGCCAGCGGCAACCTGGGAAGCTCCTACAATGAGCAGTTCTTC
TRBV12-3/TRBV12-4	many	TRBJ1-3	NA	CASSRGGQPGGNTIYF	TGTGCCAGCAGTCGCGGTGGACAGCCGGGGGGAAACACCATATATTTT
TRBV12-3/TRBV12-4	NA	TRBJ2-5	NA	CASSLYREAKTQYF	TGTGCCAGCAGTTTGTACAGGGAGGCCAAGACCCAGTACTTC
TRBV7-8	NA	TRBJ2-7	NA	CASSPRTGTSLYEQYF	TGTGCCAGCAGTCCTCGAACCGGGACAAGCCTCTACGAGCAGTACTTC
TRBV5-1	few	TRBJ2-1	NA	CASSPSSATYNEQFF	TGCGCCAGCAGCCCATCCTCCGCCACCTACAATGAGCAGTTCTTC
TRBV24-1	few	TRBJ2-1	TRBD2	CATSDTGTSGASNEQFF	TGTGCCACCAGTGATACTGGGACTAGCGGGGCCTCTAATGAGCAGTTCTTC
TRBV27	once	TRBJ1-5	NA	CASSFRGDTYSNQPQHF	TGTGCCAGCAGTTTCCGCGGGGATACATATAGCAATCAGCCCCAGCATTTT
TRBV20-1	many	TRBJ2-1	TRBD2	CSARGPGREGLNEQFF	TGCAGTGCTAGAGGGCCCGGGCGGGAGGGCTTGAATGAGCAGTTCTTC
TRBV5-1	NA	TRBJ1-2	NA	CASSLEAGRSNYGYTF	TGCGCCAGCAGCTTGGAGGCAGGGCGTTCTAACTATGGCTACACCTTC
TRBV20-1	NA	TRBJ1-5	NA	CSAQPTTGNYNQPQHF	TGCAGTGCCCAACCCACCACAGGGAATTACAATCAGCCCCAGCATTTT
TRBV20-1	NA	TRBJ2-7	TRBD1	CSANRGPYEQYF	TGCAGTGCGAACAGGGGTCCCTACGAGCAGTACTTC
TRBV13	NA	TRBJ2-7	NA	CASSPSRQSYEQYF	TGTGCCAGCAGCCCAAGTCGACAGTCCTACGAGCAGTACTTC
TRBV10-1	NA	TRBJ2-1	NA	CASSDRHEQFF	TGCGCCAGCAGTGACCGGCACGAGCAGTTCTTC
TRBV5-6	NA	TRBJ2-3	NA	CASSSYLDTQYF	TGTGCCAGCAGCTCGTACTTGGATACGCAGTATTTT
TRBV20-1	NA	TRBJ1-6	TRBD1	CSAKRTGRSPLHF	TGCAGTGCTAAACGGACAGGGAGATCACCCCTCCACTTT
TRBV5-5	many	TRBJ1-6	TRBD1	CASSDPSQGVWSPLHF	TGTGCCAGCAGCGATCCGAGCCAGGGGGTTTGGTCACCCCTCCACTTT
TRBV5-5	many	TRBJ2-3	TRBD2	CASSGTSGTSTDTQYF	TGTGCCAGCAGCGGGACTAGCGGGACTAGCACAGATACGCAGTATTTT
TRBV20-1	NA	TRBJ1-1	NA	CSAVLNTEAFF	TGCAGTGCAGTCCTAAACACTGAAGCTTTCTTT
TRBV5-1	NA	TRBJ2-5	TRBD1	CASSLRGQQETQYF	TGCGCCAGCAGCTTGAGGGGACAGCAAGAGACCCAGTACTTC
TRBV5-6	NA	TRBJ1-4	NA	CASSLVEGLGENEKLFF	TGTGCCAGCAGCTTGGTCGAAGGGCTGGGAGAAAATGAAAAACTGTTTTTT
TRBV20-1	few	TRBJ1-3	NA	CSAREGTAGNTIYF	TGCAGTGCTAGAGAAGGAACAGCGGGAAACACCATATATTTT
TRBV7-2	NA	TRBJ2-2	TRBD2	CASSLVGTSGNTGELFF	TGTGCCAGCAGCTTAGTAGGGACTAGCGGGAACACCGGGGAGCTGTTTTTT